This TCR beta chain was sequenced during a study of T cells in Graves' hyperthyroidism and ophthalmopathy. Study-wide results and caveats: By a 13 V-J model, ophthalmopathy was set apart from stable hyperthyroidism.

This clonotype was recorded many times. The target antigen is unknown. The CDR3 has 14 residues. Between the trimmed V and J ends, which lost 8 bases and 1 base, there was a span of 14 bases. Germline loops: CDR1 GTSNPN, CDR2 SVGIG (reference sequence). Exclusions: uncontrolled infection, other autoimmune disease, pregnancy, lactation. Researchers took RNA transcripts and amplified the TCR beta CDR3 regions from them. HTBI primers were the set used in a first-round RT-PCR of the TCR CDR3. TCRdb redid the calling of the multiplex PCR reads with MiXCR, one entry per CDR3 protein. The repertoire holds approximately 410,000 distinct CDR3 sequences, with roughly 13% as singletons.

The chain couples TRBV30 to TRBJ2-2, with a weak D call TRBD1 (5 bases). This receptor was obtained from a woman aged 18-29 years with Graves' hyperthyroidism. The sequenced sample was blood. The CDR3 sequence: CAGKTDKNTGELFF. Written as DNA, the CDR3 is TGTGCCGGAAAGACAGACAAGAACACCGGGGAGCTGTTTTTT.